These 17 T cell receptor beta chains came from one sample sequenced in a study of molecular identifiers for immune sequencing clone quantification. MiXCR, applied by TCRdb to the PCR reads, yields one record per CDR3 protein. The table lists about 510,000 distinct CDR3 sequences, about 26% of them singletons. The sample taken for sequencing was naive CD8+ T cells from blood, with Jurkat cell RNA spiked in. Sample subset: FACS-sorted CD8+CD4-CCR7+CD45RA+ naive T cells. The receptors originated from a human donor in good health. Some libraries in this study had Jurkat cell RNA spiked in.

V is TRBV27 and J is TRBJ1-5; tentative D call: TRBD1 (6 bases). Per germline, CDR1 MNHEY and CDR2 SMNVEV (reference sequence). The CDR3 totals 14 residues. Trimming pared 6 bases from V and 4 bases from J, leaving 13 bases between. The DNA of the CDR3 is TGTGCCAGCAGCCACCAGGGGAATAATCAGCCCCAGCATTTT. It codes for CASSHQGNNQPQHF.

This chain joins TRBV7-2 and TRBJ2-7, with D possibly TRBD1 on 5 matching bases. Germline assignment: CDR1 SGHTA and CDR2 FQGNSA. CDR3 length equals 14 residues. Trimming stripped 6 bases from V and 3 bases from J, with 15 bases between. For the CDR3, the DNA is TGTGCCAGCAGACCGACAGAGAACAGCTACGAGCAGTACTTC. Encoded protein: CASRPTENSYEQYF.

This clonotype has just a few counts. V gene TRBV7-9 combines with J gene TRBJ2-7; tentatively, D is TRBD2 (6 bases). The CDR3 consists of 14 residues. Trimming left V 3 bases short and J 6 bases short, with 15 bases between. Germline-derived CDR1 and CDR2 are SEHNR and FQNEAQ (reference sequence). The CDR3 sequence is CASSLGLAPGEQYF. The CDR3 DNA is TGTGCCAGCAGCTTGGGACTCGCGCCCGGCGAGCAGTACTTC.

This clonotype was recorded at least ten times. The chain joins TRBV28 to TRBJ2-3; maybe TRBD2 (5 bases). Deletions cut 3 bases from V and 3 bases from J, with 13 bases between. Germline V lookup: CDR1 MDHEN, CDR2 SYDVKM. The CDR3 runs 15 residues. The CDR3 loop is CASSLGSGLTDTQYF. In DNA form, the CDR3 reads TGTGCCAGCAGTTTGGGCTCGGGATTGACAGATACGCAGTATTTT.

With regard to this clonotype: At one boundary the junction diverges from the germline segment, which might be a read error. The V and J genes are TRBV29-1 and TRBJ2-1; unclear D gene. Looked up from germline, CDR1 is SQVTM and CDR2 is ANQGSEA. The length of the CDR3 is 12 residues. The DNA of the CDR3 is TGCAGCGTGAGGCCGCACGGCAATGAGCAGATCTTC. It specifies CSVRPHGNEQIF.

This clonotype has a handful of counts. CDR3 amino acids: CASSQDPAEGGFRGYTF. CDR3 in DNA: TGCGCCAGCAGCCAAGATCCAGCCGAGGGGGGGTTTCGGGGCTACACCTTC. The chain recombines TRBV4-1 with TRBJ1-2, with TRBD1 as a possible D gene (6 bases). V was shortened by 0 bases and J by 8 bases, with 22 bases between the two germline ends. This CDR3 region has 17 residues. Germline CDR1 MGHRA, CDR2 YSYEKL.

There are many counts of this clonotype. This rearrangement joins TRBV5-1 to TRBJ2-7; 11 nucleotides line up with TRBD2. CDR1 SGHRS and CDR2 YFSETQ come from the germline V gene. After removal of 4 bases from V and 0 bases from J, the junction contained 6 bases not matched to a gene. The CDR3 consists of 16 residues. DNA for the CDR3: TGCGCCAGCAGCCTACTAGCGGGGGCAAGCTCCTACGAGCAGTACTTC. The encoded protein is CASSLLAGASSYEQYF.

This clonotype was counted many times. The gene calls are TRBV27 and TRBJ2-7; D not resolved. This CDR3 contains 12 residues. V shed 5 bases and J shed 1 base, with 6 bases lying between them. Germline V gene lookup returns CDR1 MNHEY and CDR2 SMNVEV (reference sequence). The CDR3 DNA follows: TGTGCCAGCAGTGGGCCGTCCTACGAGCAGTACTTC. It is translated as CASSGPSYEQYF.

A few counts support this clonotype. The CDR3 is CASSIDGGTSGSQNTGELFF. DNA for the CDR3: TGTGCCAGTAGTATAGATGGAGGGACTAGCGGGAGTCAGAACACCGGGGAGCTGTTTTTT. The chain recombines TRBV19 with TRBJ2-2; 14 nucleotides line up with TRBD2. Trimming removed 0 bases from V and 1 base from J; junction bases left unmatched: 7. The CDR3 is made up of 20 amino acids. In germline, CDR1 is LNHDA, CDR2 SQIVND (reference sequence).

The CDR3 DNA is TGTGCCACCAGCAGAGATAATGTTTACGAGCAGTACTTC. Residues: CATSRDNVYEQYF. The genes are TRBV15 and TRBJ2-7; D is uncertain. V shed 0 bases and J shed 4 bases, with 7 bases lying between them. This CDR3 has 13 residues. The germline V gene has CDR1 LNHNV and CDR2 YYDKDF (reference sequence). The full variable domain, completed using reference TRBV15 and TRBJ2-7, is DAMVIQNPRYQVTQFGKPVTLSCSQTLNHNVMYWYQQKSSQAPKLLFHYYDKDFNNEADTPDNFQSRRPNTSFCFLDIRSPGLGDTAMYLCATSRDNVYEQYFGPGTRLTVT.

In its sample, this clonotype was seen many times. The chain carries TRBV7-2 and TRBJ1-1, with D perhaps matching TRBD1 (6 bases). The ends were cut back, 5 bases at V and 4 bases at J, with 17 bases in the middle. The V gene's germline CDR1 is SGHTA and CDR2 FQGNSA. The CDR3 extends over 15 amino acids. CDR3 nucleotide sequence: TGTGCCAGCAGCCCGCAAACAGGGATGGGCACTGAAGCTTTCTTT. It specifies CASSPQTGMGTEAFF.

This clonotype was observed a single time. Likely a read error: the CDR3 ends without its conserved phenylalanine or tryptophan. Because the CDR3's place on the DNA is in doubt, the DNA is left out and the CDR3 is given as listed by TCRdb. This chain joins TRBV7-9 and TRBJ2-2; TRBD1 was called by the table and not checked on the DNA. The CDR3 extends over 17 residues, inclusive of both ends. Per the germline V gene, CDR1 is SEHNR and CDR2 is FQNEAQ (reference sequence). CDR3 region: CASSLALGPKSTGELSL.

This clonotype was detected many times. J is TRBJ2-3 and V is TRBV23-1; maybe TRBD2 (5 bases). TRBV23-1 is designated an ORF whose function remains uncertain. The V gene lost 6 bases and the J gene lost 0 bases, with 7 bases spanning the gap. The CDR3 is made up of 13 amino acids. Written as DNA, the CDR3 is TGCGCCAGCAGGAGGACTAGCACAGATACGCAGTATTTT. It specifies CASRRTSTDTQYF.

This clonotype came up many times. V is TRBV19 and J is TRBJ1-5; D is ambiguous. Germline assignment: CDR1 LNHDA and CDR2 SQIVND (reference sequence). This CDR3 is 15 amino acids long. The ends were cut back, 4 bases at V and 2 bases at J, with 12 bases in the middle. CDR3 protein: CASSTWGEGNQPQHF. The CDR3 DNA sequence: TGTGCCAGTAGTACCTGGGGTGAGGGCAATCAGCCCCAGCATTTT.

This chain uses TRBV4-3 with TRBJ1-4; a weak D match, TRBD1 (6 bases). Germline V CDR1 and CDR2: LGHNA, YSLEER. This CDR3 is built from 16 residues. V was trimmed by 3 bases and J by 7 bases, leaving 18 bases between them. The CDR3 is CASSHVSRGDGEKLFF. CDR3 nucleotide sequence: TGCGCCAGCAGCCATGTCTCCAGGGGAGATGGTGAAAAACTGTTTTTT.

In regard to this clonotype: Lacking the conserved final phenylalanine or tryptophan, this CDR3 likely reflects a read error. This chain links TRBV4-1 with TRBJ2-3, with 9 positions matching TRBD1. The germline gives CDR1 MGHRA, CDR2 YSYEKL. The trim removed 4 bases at V and 1 base at J, leaving 6 bases unmatched. CDR3 length equals 16 residues. The CDR3 nucleotides read TGCGCCAGCAGCCTTCTCTGGACAGGGGGCACAGATACGCAGTATCTT. Its translation: CASSLLWTGGTDTQYL.

This clonotype was observed a handful of times. The genes are TRBV7-9 and TRBJ2-7; D could derive from TRBD1 or TRBD2 (7 bases each). The CDR3 has 16 residues. Looked up from germline, CDR1 is SEHNR and CDR2 is FQNEAQ (reference sequence). V lost 4 bases and J lost 2, with 18 bases in between. The CDR3: CASSSAGAGGPYEQYF. CDR3 DNA: TGTGCCAGCAGCTCCGCGGGGGCAGGGGGACCCTACGAGCAGTACTTC.